This TCR beta chain is drawn from a study of blood T cell repertoires in COVID-19 (dated by TCRdb to about 2020). In the study overall: Samples covering the acute and convalescent phases of COVID-19 were provided by collaborators in the United States, Italy and Spain. The material from the prospective study consisted of cDNA or gDNA derived from T cells, B-cell-depleted T cells, or PBMCs. Subjects who had been exposed to COVID-19, were actively infected with it, or had recovered from it provided the deeply sampled blood TCRbeta repertoires that made up the dataset. The repertoires were made available in a free public database intended to serve as a resource for research on the immune response to SARS-CoV-2. The samples were drawn from the first 160 participants of the ongoing ImmuneRACE study and from over a thousand subjects provided by 6 global collaborators. The sample metadata nearly always contained a de-identified subject ID, COVID-19 status, age in years and sex. Where HLA class I and class II types were available, the types were taken from metadata supplied by the sample provider, not from assay-based typing.

In the prospective study, participants were roughly 18 to 100 years old, resided in about two dozen geographic areas of the United States, and were enrolled through a virtual design. To assign participants to cohorts, the prospective study relied on clinical history that participants themselves reported in a screening survey and a study questionnaire. ImmuneRACE Cohort 3 recovered participants were defined by two consecutive negative NP/OP PCR tests, healthcare professional clearance, or symptom resolution. Mobile phlebotomists in the prospective study collected whole blood, serum and a nasopharyngeal or oropharyngeal swab from every participant. Participants in the prospective study had the option to provide additional blood draws and questionnaires over a roughly 2-month period. Prospective study blood samples were shipped either frozen or at room temperature before DNA extraction. The paper as a whole reports these results and caveats: The amount of clinical and demographic metadata varied by source and participant and was provided uncurated.

Trimming accounts for 4 bases at V and 1 base at J, while the number of junction bases matched to no gene is 4. The CDR3 runs 15 residues from the cysteine to the phenylalanine. The sequence is cut down to CDR3 DNA, 45 bases in frame from base 1. From the germline V gene, CDR1 is SGHNT and CDR2 is YENEEA. The immunoSEQ Assay, a bias-controlled multiplex PCR, was used to amplify TCRbeta CDR3 regions from genomic DNA. The paper's processing steps were these. The number of nucleated cells in each sample was estimated by amplification of reference gene primers within the assay. To quantify the absolute abundance of each unique TCRbeta CDR3 rearrangement, sequence reads were collapsed and filtered. For each sample, productive Simpson clonality was calculated as the square root of Simpson's diversity index over productive rearrangements. TCRdb obtained this table from immuneACCESS and retained in-frame rearrangements with V and J assigned. These tables miss some clones; where compared with another copy, unresolved V genes account for less than half of the shortfall, and the remainder is unexplained. V, J and clone size are taken as reported in that table, and D and trimming were inferred from the DNA itself. For this sample there are about 270,000 clones; roughly nine tenths appear just once. About 2.7% of the sample rests with the top ten.

Of note for this clone: Its target antigen remains unknown. One base away there is no much larger clone; base qualities are not given.

The sequence links TRBV11-3 to TRBJ1-1, and 9 bases in between align with TRBD1. The sequence derives from a woman aged 18-29 years who had recovered from COVID-19. Sequenced: PBMCs or T cells enriched from blood (not recorded which). Here is the DNA: TGTGCCAGCAGCTCACGGACAGGGGCGAACACTGAAGCTTTCTTT. It is translated as CASSSRTGANTEAFF.